A selection of T cell receptor beta chains follows, all from one sample in a study of CD8 T cells in ankylosing spondylitis. Each CDR3 protein gets one entry after TCRdb re-called the 5' RACE reads with MiXCR. The sample consists of approximately 220,000 distinct CDR3 sequences, about a quarter of them appearing once. Sample: blood, either unsorted or a sorted T cell fraction (not recorded which). The receptors here all came from a male donor with ankylosing spondylitis or in good health (not recorded which). Each CDR3 is given with its conserved first and last residue. Each record gives: D gene, V gene, J gene, clone size, CDR3 DNA, CDR3 protein. A D gene is named only where the DNA matches it firmly. Clone size is not always given. Where it is, it says once, few, many or a class for expanded clones.

D: TRBD2
V: TRBV3-1
J: TRBJ2-7
size: many
DNA: TGTGCCAGCAGCCAAGTAGCCGGGAGGGATGAGCAGTACTTC
CDR3: CASSQVAGRDEQYF

D: .
V: TRBV6-5
J: TRBJ2-3
size: .
DNA: TGTGCCAGCAGTTACTCAGGGTATACTAGCACAGATACGCAGTATTTT
CDR3: CASSYSGYTSTDTQYF

D: TRBD1
V: TRBV9
J: TRBJ2-3
size: many
DNA: TGTGCCAGCAGCGTAGTAGAGGGGGCGCATGATACGCAGTATTTT
CDR3: CASSVVEGAHDTQYF

D: .
V: TRBV7-3
J: TRBJ2-6
size: many
DNA: TGTGCCAGCAGCTTACACTCTGGGGCCAACGTCCTGACTTTC
CDR3: CASSLHSGANVLTF

D: TRBD1
V: TRBV5-1
J: TRBJ1-2
size: many
DNA: TGCGCCAGCAGCTCGGGACAGCTAAACTATGGCTACACCTTC
CDR3: CASSSGQLNYGYTF

D: .
V: TRBV20-1
J: TRBJ1-1
size: many
DNA: TGCAGTGCCTTGACAGCTATGAACACTGAAGCTTTCTTT
CDR3: CSALTAMNTEAFF

D: TRBD2
V: TRBV20-1
J: TRBJ2-5
size: .
DNA: TGCAGTGCCGCGCCAGCGGGAGGAAAGGAGACCCAGTACTTC
CDR3: CSAAPAGGKETQYF

D: TRBD1
V: TRBV10-3
J: TRBJ2-2
size: .
DNA: TGTGCCATCAGAGGACAGGGAGACACCGGGGAGCTGTTTTTT
CDR3: CAIRGQGDTGELFF

D: .
V: TRBV6-5
J: TRBJ2-1
size: once
DNA: TGTGCCAGCATGAGGAACAATGAGCAGTTCTTC
CDR3: CASMRNNEQFF

D: TRBD1
V: TRBV5-1
J: TRBJ2-1
size: many
DNA: TGCGCCAGCAGCTCCGGGACAGGGATTGAGCAGTTCTTC
CDR3: CASSSGTGIEQFF

D: .
V: TRBV5-1
J: TRBJ2-3
size: .
DNA: TGCGCCAGCAGCTTGGGACCTGGGAGAAGCACAGATACGCAGTATTTT
CDR3: CASSLGPGRSTDTQYF

D: TRBD2
V: TRBV24-1
J: TRBJ2-1
size: .
DNA: TGTGCCACCAGTGGGGGACTAGCGGGAGCCTACAATGAGCAGTTCTTC
CDR3: CATSGGLAGAYNEQFF

D: .
V: TRBV19
J: TRBJ2-1
size: many
DNA: TGTGCCAGTCGGCAGGGTTTCTACAATGAGCAGTTCTTC
CDR3: CASRQGFYNEQFF

D: .
V: TRBV6-4
J: TRBJ2-3
size: once
DNA: TGTGCCAGCAAGGAGACACGAGACACAGATACGCAGTATTTT
CDR3: CASKETRDTDTQYF

D: .
V: TRBV5-1
J: TRBJ2-5
size: .
DNA: TGCGCCAGCAGCTTGGAACGTTTGCAAGAGACCCAGTACTTC
CDR3: CASSLERLQETQYF

D: .
V: TRBV29-1
J: TRBJ1-3
size: .
DNA: TGCAGCGTTGAACTCAGGGCAAGTGGAAACACCATATATTTT
CDR3: CSVELRASGNTIYF

D: .
V: TRBV7-2
J: TRBJ2-7
size: .
DNA: TGTGCCAGCAGCTTAGCTAATAGTGTCAACGAGCAGTACTTC
CDR3: CASSLANSVNEQYF

D: TRBD1
V: TRBV20-1
J: TRBJ2-5
size: .
DNA: TGCAGTGCTAGCAGGCGGGACAGGGGGCTGGGGACTAGATTAGAGACCCAGTACTTC
CDR3: CSASRRDRGLGTRLETQYF

D: TRBD1
V: TRBV9
J: TRBJ2-5
size: many
DNA: TGTGCCAGCAGCGTTGGGCGGACAGGGTTTTGGGAGACCCAGTACTTC
CDR3: CASSVGRTGFWETQYF

D: TRBD2
V: TRBV5-5
J: TRBJ2-5
size: many
DNA: TGTGCCAGCAGCTATTCGACTAGCGGGGGACTGACCCAGTACTTC
CDR3: CASSYSTSGGLTQYF

D: .
V: TRBV20-1
J: TRBJ2-5
size: .
DNA: TGCAGTGCTCATTACCGTGGGGAGACCCAGTACTTC
CDR3: CSAHYRGETQYF

D: TRBD2
V: TRBV11-3
J: TRBJ2-1
size: few
DNA: TGTGCCAGCAGCACGGGACTAGCGTCCTACAATGAGCAGTTCTTC
CDR3: CASSTGLASYNEQFF

D: TRBD1
V: TRBV5-5
J: TRBJ1-1
size: many
DNA: TGTGCCAGCAGCTTGGTAGCACAGGGGAGCACTGAAGCTTTCTTT
CDR3: CASSLVAQGSTEAFF

D: .
V: TRBV20-1
J: TRBJ2-3
size: many
DNA: TGCAGTGCTAGAGAACCAGATACGCAGTATTTT
CDR3: CSAREPDTQYF

D: .
V: TRBV15
J: TRBJ2-7
size: many
DNA: TGTGCCACCAGCAGTTACAGGGTAGGCGAGCAGTACTTC
CDR3: CATSSYRVGEQYF

D: TRBD1
V: TRBV5-1
J: TRBJ2-7
size: .
DNA: TGCGCCAGCAGCTGGACAGGGGAAGGCCCCTACGAGCAGTACTTC
CDR3: CASSWTGEGPYEQYF

D: .
V: TRBV6-5
J: TRBJ2-7
size: many
DNA: TGTGCCAGCAGTTACTCGGGCGGGATGGGCGAGCAGTACTTC
CDR3: CASSYSGGMGEQYF

D: TRBD1
V: TRBV9
J: TRBJ1-2
size: many
DNA: TGTGCCAGCGGAAGACAGGGGGCAGACAAAGGCTACACCTTC
CDR3: CASGRQGADKGYTF

D: TRBD1
V: TRBV12-3/TRBV12-4
J: TRBJ2-7
size: many
DNA: TGTGCCAGCAGTCCCTCCATCGGACAGGCGTTACCGTACTTC
CDR3: CASSPSIGQALPYF

D: TRBD1
V: TRBV12-3/TRBV12-4
J: TRBJ1-2
size: .
DNA: TGTGCCAGCGCGACAGGGGCGACTTCCTATGGCTACACCTTC
CDR3: CASATGATSYGYTF

D: .
V: TRBV6-5
J: TRBJ2-7
size: few
DNA: TGTGCCAGCAGTTACTCTGGCCAGGATTGGTACTTC
CDR3: CASSYSGQDWYF

D: .
V: TRBV7-6
J: TRBJ1-4
size: many
DNA: TGTGCCAGCAGCCCCCGAGGGGTGGAAAAACTGTTTTTT
CDR3: CASSPRGVEKLFF

D: .
V: TRBV15
J: TRBJ2-5
size: .
DNA: TGTGCCACCAGCAGAGATACACAGGGCAGAGAGACCCAGTACTTC
CDR3: CATSRDTQGRETQYF

D: TRBD2
V: TRBV20-1
J: TRBJ2-2
size: many
DNA: TGCAGTGCTAGAGGGGGCGGGAGCCTCACCGGGGAGCTGTTTTTT
CDR3: CSARGGGSLTGELFF

D: .
V: TRBV4-1
J: TRBJ2-2
size: .
DNA: TGCGCCAGCAGGAGGGGGGTTTCGTACACCGGGGAGCTGTTTTTT
CDR3: CASRRGVSYTGELFF

D: TRBD2
V: TRBV24-1
J: TRBJ2-5
size: many
DNA: TGTGCCACCAGTGATTCCCACCCGACTAGCGGACAAGAGACCCAGTACTTC
CDR3: CATSDSHPTSGQETQYF

D: TRBD2
V: TRBV7-3
J: TRBJ2-6
size: few
DNA: TGTGCCAGCAGCCCACGGACTAGCGGCCCCTCTGGGGCCAACGTCCTGACTTTC
CDR3: CASSPRTSGPSGANVLTF

D: TRBD1
V: TRBV12-3/TRBV12-4
J: TRBJ2-2
size: many
DNA: TGTGCCAGCAGTTCACAGGGGTACACCGGGGAGCTGTTTTTT
CDR3: CASSSQGYTGELFF

D: .
V: TRBV20-1
J: TRBJ2-3
size: .
DNA: TGCAGTGCCCCGCTAGGAGGGGATACGCAGTATTTT
CDR3: CSAPLGGDTQYF

D: .
V: TRBV10-3
J: TRBJ1-2
size: .
DNA: TGTGCCATCAGTGAGCTAAGGGGTTATGGCTACACCTTC
CDR3: CAISELRGYGYTF

D: TRBD1
V: TRBV5-1
J: TRBJ2-1
size: many
DNA: TGCGCCAGCAGCCGGACAGGCGCAAACAATGAGCAGTTCTTC
CDR3: CASSRTGANNEQFF

D: .
V: TRBV14
J: TRBJ2-2
size: many
DNA: TGTGCCAGCAGCCGACGCCCCGGGACCGGGACCGGGGAGCTGTTTTTT
CDR3: CASSRRPGTGTGELFF

D: TRBD2
V: TRBV20-1
J: TRBJ2-1
size: few
DNA: TGCAGTGCTAAAGCGGGAGGGCCGAGGAATGAGCAGTTCTTC
CDR3: CSAKAGGPRNEQFF

D: TRBD2
V: TRBV20-1
J: TRBJ2-7
size: .
DNA: TGCAGTGCTAGTCCCCTAGCGGGTACCTCCTACGAGCAGTACTTC
CDR3: CSASPLAGTSYEQYF

D: .
V: TRBV20-1
J: TRBJ1-2
size: many
DNA: TGCAGTGCTAGGGGGGGTGGGAGTAACTATGGCTACACCTTC
CDR3: CSARGGGSNYGYTF

D: .
V: TRBV11-2
J: TRBJ1-3
size: many
DNA: TGTGCCAGCAGCCCTGGGTTGGCTGGAAACACCATATATTTT
CDR3: CASSPGLAGNTIYF

D: TRBD1
V: TRBV2
J: TRBJ2-7
size: .
DNA: TGTGCCAGCAGTCAGACAGGGGGCCAAAGCGAGCAGTACTTC
CDR3: CASSQTGGQSEQYF

D: .
V: TRBV6-1
J: TRBJ1-2
size: .
DNA: TGTGCCAGCAGTGAAGGGGGAGGCTATGGCTACACCTTC
CDR3: CASSEGGGYGYTF